This T cell receptor beta chain was recorded in a study of control samples from healthy donors and cancer patients. This table comes from immunoSEQ multiplex PCR, and its TCRdb copy is limited to in-frame clones, with some not included. The profile shows more than 95,000 clones, approximately 92% of them singletons. The V and J ends lost 3 bases and 3 bases, in that order; junction bases with no gene match: 2. The CDR3 is 15 residues long. Germline CDR1 reads SEHNR; CDR2 reads FQNEAQ (reference sequence). Source material: PBMCs. The chain uses TRBV7-9 and TRBJ2-2; TRBD1 aligns across 9 bases. This receptor was obtained from a woman between 50 and 59 years old with colorectal cancer. The DNA of the CDR3 is TGTGCCAGCAGCTTTTGGGACAGGGACACCGGGGAGCTGTTTTTT. It encodes CASSFWDRDTGELFF.